This T cell receptor beta chain was profiled in a study of T cells in pancreatic ductal adenocarcinoma. Data came from immunoSEQ multiplex PCR; TCRdb stores just in-frame clones and leaves some out. The sample holds 85,000 to 120,000 clones, about 95% seen once. The selected patients with pancreatic ductal adenocarcinoma had surgery but no neoadjuvant therapy. CDR3 length: 13 amino acids. Germline-derived CDR1 and CDR2 are SGDLS and YYNGEE. The V end lost 3 bases, the J end lost 8 bases, and 14 bases lay between the germline ends. The clonotype originates from a human donor with pancreatic ductal adenocarcinoma. The chain uses TRBV9 and TRBJ1-2; tentative D call: TRBD1 (5 bases). Sequencing used PBMCs. CDR3 in DNA: TGTGCCAGCAGCGCCGGGGACTCCGGGGGCTACACCTTC. Encoded protein: CASSAGDSGGYTF.